This T cell receptor (beta chain) was captured in a study of T-cell memory formation after mild COVID-19. General observations from the study: Clones that got smaller from day 15 to 85 had even CD4/CD8, while clones growing later tipped toward CD4+.

Notes on this clonotype: Its antigen remains unidentified.

Each CDR3 protein is one row after TCRdb ran MiXCR on the 5' RACE reads. The sample consists of hundreds of thousands of distinct CDR3 sequences, 20% to 25% of them appearing once. After removal of 0 bases from V and 10 bases from J, the junction contained 9 bases not matched to a gene. The CDR3 length is 16 residues. The germline V gene has CDR1 SGHDN and CDR2 FVKESK. The sequence was collected from an adult woman who had mild COVID-19 (a few samples of this study predate the infection). Cell type and time point are not known. The chain employs TRBV14 and TRBJ2-1, with 10 positions matching TRBD2. The sequenced material came from PBMCs or a T cell subset sorted from them (not recorded which). CDR3 bases: TGTGCCAGCAGCCAAGACTCCCTAGCGGGAGCGGACGAGCAGTTCTTC. Encoded protein: CASSQDSLAGADEQFF.